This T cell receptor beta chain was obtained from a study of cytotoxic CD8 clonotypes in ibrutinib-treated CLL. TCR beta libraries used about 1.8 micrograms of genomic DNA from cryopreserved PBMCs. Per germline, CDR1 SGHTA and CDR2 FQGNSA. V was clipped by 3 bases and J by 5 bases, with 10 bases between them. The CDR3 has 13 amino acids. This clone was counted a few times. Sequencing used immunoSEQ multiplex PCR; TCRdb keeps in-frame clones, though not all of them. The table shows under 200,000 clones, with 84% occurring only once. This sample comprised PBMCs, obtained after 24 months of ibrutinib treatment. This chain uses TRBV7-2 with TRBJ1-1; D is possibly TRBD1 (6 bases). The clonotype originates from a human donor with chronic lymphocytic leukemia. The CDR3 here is CASSFRGSTEAFF. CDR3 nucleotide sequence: TGTGCCAGCAGCTTTAGGGGGAGTACTGAAGCTTTCTTT.